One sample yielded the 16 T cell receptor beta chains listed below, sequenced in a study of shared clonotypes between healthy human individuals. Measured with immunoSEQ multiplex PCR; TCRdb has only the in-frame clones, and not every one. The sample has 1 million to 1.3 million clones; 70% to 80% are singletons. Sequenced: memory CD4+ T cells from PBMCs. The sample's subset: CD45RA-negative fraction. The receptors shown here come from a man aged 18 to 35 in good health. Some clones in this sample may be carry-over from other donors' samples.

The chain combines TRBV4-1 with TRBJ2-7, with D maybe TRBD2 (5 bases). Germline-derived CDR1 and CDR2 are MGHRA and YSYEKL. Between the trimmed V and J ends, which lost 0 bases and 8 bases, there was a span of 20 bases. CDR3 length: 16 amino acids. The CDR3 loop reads CASSQESGLAPRKQYF. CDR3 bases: TGCGCCAGCAGCCAAGAATCCGGGCTAGCCCCCAGGAAGCAGTACTTC.

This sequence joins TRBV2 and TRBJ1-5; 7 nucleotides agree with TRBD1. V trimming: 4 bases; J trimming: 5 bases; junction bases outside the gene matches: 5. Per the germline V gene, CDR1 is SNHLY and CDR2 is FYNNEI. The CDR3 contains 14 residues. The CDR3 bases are TGTGCCAGCAGTGCAGACAGGGCCTATCAGCCCCAGCATTTT. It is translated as CASSADRAYQPQHF.

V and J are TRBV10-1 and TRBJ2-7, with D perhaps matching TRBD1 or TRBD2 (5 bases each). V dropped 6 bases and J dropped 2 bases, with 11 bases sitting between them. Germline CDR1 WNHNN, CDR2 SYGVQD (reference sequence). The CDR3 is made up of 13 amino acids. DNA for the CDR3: TGCGCCAGCAGCCGGGACGTCGCCTACGAGCAGTACTTC. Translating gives CASSRDVAYEQYF.

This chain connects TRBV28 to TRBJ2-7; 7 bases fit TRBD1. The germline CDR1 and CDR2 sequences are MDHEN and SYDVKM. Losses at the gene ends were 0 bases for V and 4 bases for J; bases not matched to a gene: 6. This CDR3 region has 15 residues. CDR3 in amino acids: CASSLWSGGKYEQYF. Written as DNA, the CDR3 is TGTGCCAGCAGTTTATGGTCAGGGGGTAAATACGAGCAGTACTTC.

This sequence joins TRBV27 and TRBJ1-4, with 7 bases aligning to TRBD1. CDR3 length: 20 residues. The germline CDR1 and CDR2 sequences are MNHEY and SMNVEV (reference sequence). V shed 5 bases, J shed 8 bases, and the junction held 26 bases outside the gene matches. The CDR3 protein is CASSPLPNDRDPAGREKLFF. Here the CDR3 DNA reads TGTGCCAGCAGTCCCCTCCCCAATGACAGGGACCCAGCCGGGAGAGAAAAACTGTTTTTT.

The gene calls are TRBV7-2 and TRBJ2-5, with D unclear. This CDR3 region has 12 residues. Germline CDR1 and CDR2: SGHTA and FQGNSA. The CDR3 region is CASSNYQETQYF. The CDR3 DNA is TGTGCTTCCAGCAACTACCAAGAGACCCAGTACTTC.

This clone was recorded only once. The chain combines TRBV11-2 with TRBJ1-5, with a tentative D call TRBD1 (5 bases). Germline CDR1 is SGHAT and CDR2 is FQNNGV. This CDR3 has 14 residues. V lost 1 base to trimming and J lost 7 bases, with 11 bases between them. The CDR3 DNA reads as TGTGCCAGCAGCTTAGGCAGGGAGGACCAGCCCCAGCATTTT. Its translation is CASSLGREDQPQHF.

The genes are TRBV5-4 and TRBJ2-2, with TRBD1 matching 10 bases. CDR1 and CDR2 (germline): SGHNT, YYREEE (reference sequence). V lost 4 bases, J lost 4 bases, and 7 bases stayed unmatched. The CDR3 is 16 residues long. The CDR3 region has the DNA TGTGCCAGCAGCCCGGGACAGGGGCGCTCCACCGGGGAGCTGTTTTTT. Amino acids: CASSPGQGRSTGELFF.

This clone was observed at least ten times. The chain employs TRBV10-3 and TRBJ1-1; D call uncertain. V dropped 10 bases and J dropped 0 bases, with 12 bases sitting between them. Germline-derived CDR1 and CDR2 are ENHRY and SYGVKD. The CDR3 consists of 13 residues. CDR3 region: CATGRNLNTEAFF. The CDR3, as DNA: TGTGCCACCGGACGGAATTTGAACACTGAAGCTTTCTTT.

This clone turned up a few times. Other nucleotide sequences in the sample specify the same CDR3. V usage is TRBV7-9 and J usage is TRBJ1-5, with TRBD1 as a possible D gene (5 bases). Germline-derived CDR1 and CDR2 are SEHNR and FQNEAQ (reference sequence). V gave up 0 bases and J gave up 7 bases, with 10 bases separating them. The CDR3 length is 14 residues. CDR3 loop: CASSLATWGQPQHF. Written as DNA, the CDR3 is TGTGCCAGCAGCTTAGCTACGTGGGGCCAGCCCCAGCATTTT.

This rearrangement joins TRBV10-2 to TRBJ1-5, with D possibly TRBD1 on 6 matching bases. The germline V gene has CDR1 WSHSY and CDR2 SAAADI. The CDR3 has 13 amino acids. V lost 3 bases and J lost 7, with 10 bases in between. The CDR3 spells CASSDRGGQPQHF. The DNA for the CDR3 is TGCGCCAGCAGTGACAGGGGAGGGCAGCCCCAGCATTTT.

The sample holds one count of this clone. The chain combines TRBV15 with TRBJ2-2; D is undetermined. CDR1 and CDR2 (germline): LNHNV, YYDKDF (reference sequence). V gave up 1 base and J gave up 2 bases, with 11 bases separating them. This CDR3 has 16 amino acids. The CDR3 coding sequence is TGTGCCACCAGCAGAGCAGTCAGCAGTAACACCGGGGAGCTGTTTTTT. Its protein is CATSRAVSSNTGELFF.

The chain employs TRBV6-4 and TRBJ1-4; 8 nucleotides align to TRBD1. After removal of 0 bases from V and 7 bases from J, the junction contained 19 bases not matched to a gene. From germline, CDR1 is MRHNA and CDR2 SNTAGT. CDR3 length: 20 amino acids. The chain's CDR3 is CASSDSKLIWATGGSEKLFF. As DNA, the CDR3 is TGTGCCAGCAGTGACTCGAAGCTTATCTGGGCCACAGGGGGGAGTGAAAAACTGTTTTTT.

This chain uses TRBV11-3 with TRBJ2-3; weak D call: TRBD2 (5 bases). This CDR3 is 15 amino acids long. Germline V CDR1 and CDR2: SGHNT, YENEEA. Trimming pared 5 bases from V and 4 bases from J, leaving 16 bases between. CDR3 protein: CASSQGLIGADTQYF. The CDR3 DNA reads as TGTGCCAGCAGCCAAGGACTGATCGGCGCAGATACGCAGTATTTT. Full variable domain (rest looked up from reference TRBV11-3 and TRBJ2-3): EAGVVQSPRYKIIEKKQPVAFWCNPISGHNTLYWYLQNLGQGPELLIRYENEEAVDDSQLPKDRFSAERLKGVDSTLKIQPAELGDSAVYLCASSQGLIGADTQYFGPGTRLTVL.

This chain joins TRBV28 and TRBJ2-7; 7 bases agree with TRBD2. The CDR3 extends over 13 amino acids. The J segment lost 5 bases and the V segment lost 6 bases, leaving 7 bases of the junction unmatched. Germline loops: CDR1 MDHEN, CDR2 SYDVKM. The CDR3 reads CASRLTGTNEQYF. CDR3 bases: TGTGCCAGCAGACTTACCGGGACTAACGAGCAGTACTTC. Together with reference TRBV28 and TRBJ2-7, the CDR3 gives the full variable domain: DVKVTQSSRYLVKRTGEKVFLECVQDMDHENMFWYRQDPGLGLRLIYFSYDVKMKEKGDIPEGYSVSREKKERFSLILESASTNQTSMYLCASRLTGTNEQYFGPGTRLTVT.

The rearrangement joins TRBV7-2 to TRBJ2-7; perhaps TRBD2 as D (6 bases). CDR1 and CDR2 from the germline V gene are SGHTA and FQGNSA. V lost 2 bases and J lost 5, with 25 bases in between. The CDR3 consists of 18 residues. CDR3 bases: TGTGCCAGCAGCTTACCCCCCCGCTCTGCCGGGACTTTCCACGAGCAGTACTTC. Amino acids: CASSLPPRSAGTFHEQYF.